The 24 T cell receptor beta chains reported below all come from one sample, sequenced in a study of T cells after yellow fever vaccination. TCRdb independently ran MiXCR on the 5' RACE reads; one entry per CDR3 protein. Among about 240,000 distinct CDR3 sequences listed, 6.9% were seen once. The material sequenced was CD4+ T cells sorted from PBMCs, taken 15 days after the yellow fever booster vaccination. These receptors were collected from a young man who received the YFV17D yellow fever vaccine.

The chain combines TRBV18 with TRBJ1-1, with 8 positions matching TRBD1. The germline V gene has CDR1 KGHSH and CDR2 LQKENI. The CDR3 has 15 residues. Trimming took 8 bases from V and 2 from J; bases not matched to a gene: 10. The CDR3 sequence: CASTRQGTANTEAFF. The CDR3, as DNA: TGTGCCAGCACGAGACAGGGGACGGCCAACACTGAAGCTTTCTTT.

This clonotype was detected ten times or more. The chain uses TRBV7-2 and TRBJ2-5; TRBD1 might be the D (6 bases). V was pared by 1 base and J by 2 bases, with 8 bases between. CDR1 and CDR2 from the germline V gene are SGHTA and FQGNSA. The CDR3 length is 14 residues. CDR3 residues: CASSLGGQQETQYF. The CDR3 nucleotides are TGTGCCAGCAGCTTAGGGGGGCAGCAAGAGACCCAGTACTTC.

The CDR3 DNA sequence: TGTGCCAGCAGCTTAGACAGGGGGAGGGACGAGCAGTACTTC. This sequence encodes CASSLDRGRDEQYF. The V call is TRBV7-8, the J call TRBJ2-7; TRBD1 is a possible D gene (8 bases). CDR1 is SGHVS and CDR2 is FQNEAQ in the germline V gene. V was cut by 1 base and J by 5 bases, with 12 bases left in between. The length of the CDR3 is 14 residues. Complete variable domain (other parts from reference TRBV7-8 and TRBJ2-7): GAGVSQSPRYKVAKRGQDVALRCDPISGHVSLFWYQQALGQGPEFLTYFQNEAQLDKSGLPSDRFFAERPEGSVSTLKIQRTQQEDSAVYLCASSLDRGRDEQYFGPGTRLTVT.

The table lists this clonotype with a few counts. The chain couples TRBV20-1 to TRBJ1-2, with 10 bases fitting TRBD1. This CDR3 is built from 14 residues. Germline lookup yields CDR1 DFQATT and CDR2 SNEGSKA (reference sequence). Trimming removed 3 bases from V and 4 bases from J; junction bases left unmatched: 5. In DNA form, the CDR3 reads TGCAGTGCTAGCCGGGGACAGGGGAGCTATGGCTACACCTTC. This codes for CSASRGQGSYGYTF.

The rearrangement uses TRBV7-2 and TRBJ2-4; D gene uncertain. The CDR3 length is 16 residues. Trimming left V 1 base short and J 0 bases short, with 10 bases between. CDR1 SGHTA and CDR2 FQGNSA come from the germline V gene. The CDR3 sequence is CASSLERALAKNIQYF. The CDR3 DNA sequence: TGTGCCAGCAGCTTAGAGCGAGCGTTAGCCAAAAACATTCAGTACTTC.

In its sample, this clonotype was seen a few times. V gene TRBV27 combines with J gene TRBJ2-1, with D perhaps matching TRBD1 (6 bases). Germline loops: CDR1 MNHEY, CDR2 SMNVEV (reference sequence). The V gene lost 7 bases and the J gene lost 11 bases, with 24 bases spanning the gap. This CDR3 region has 15 residues. CDR3 sequence: CASTLGAPSSAKQFF. CDR3 DNA: TGTGCCAGCACGCTGGGGGCACCTTCCTCTGCGAAGCAGTTCTTC.

This clonotype occurred a few times. The gene calls are TRBV6-5 and TRBJ1-5, with D possibly TRBD1 on 5 matching bases. Trimming removed 3 bases from V and 7 bases from J, with 10 bases in between. CDR3 length equals 13 residues. The V gene's germline CDR1 is MNHEY and CDR2 SVGAGI. CDR3 loop: CASSYRGEQPQHF. The CDR3 DNA reads TGTGCCAGCAGTTATAGGGGTGAGCAGCCCCAGCATTTT.

At least ten counts were recorded for this clonotype. The chain joins TRBV7-2 to TRBJ1-2; D remains unclear. V lost 1 base, J lost 2 bases, and 8 bases lay in between. CDR1 is SGHTA and CDR2 is FQGNSA in the germline V gene. The CDR3 totals 14 residues. In DNA form, the CDR3 reads TGTGCCAGCAGCTTAGGCGGTTCCAACTATGGCTACACCTTC. Translated, it gives CASSLGGSNYGYTF.

This clonotype was picked up a small number of times. This chain connects TRBV19 to TRBJ2-3; no definite D call. Germline values: CDR1 LNHDA, CDR2 SQIVND (reference sequence). The ends were cut back, 2 bases at V and 6 bases at J, with 3 bases in the middle. CDR3 length: 11 residues. The CDR3 DNA sequence: TGTGCCAGTAGTATAAGGGATACGCAGTATTTT. It encodes CASSIRDTQYF.

This clonotype was recorded many times. V and J are TRBV20-1 and TRBJ2-3, with TRBD2 matching 11 bases. Germline CDR1 is DFQATT and CDR2 is SNEGSKA (reference sequence). The CDR3 loop spans 14 amino acids. Trimming took 4 bases from V and 5 from J; bases not matched to a gene: 5. The CDR3 nucleotides read TGCAGTGCTATGGGGACTAGCGGTGGAGATACGCAGTATTTT. Protein sequence: CSAMGTSGGDTQYF.

V gene TRBV15 combines with J gene TRBJ1-1; D uncertain. Trimming took off 0 bases at V and 1 base at J, with 3 bases between the two ends. The germline CDR1 and CDR2 sequences are LNHNV and YYDKDF (reference sequence). This CDR3 contains 13 residues. The CDR3 sequence: CATSRERNTEAFF. CDR3 sequence (DNA): TGTGCCACCAGCAGAGAAAGGAACACTGAAGCTTTCTTT.

The chain uses TRBV20-1 and TRBJ2-1; D is uncertain. V lost 3 bases and J 1 base, leaving 10 bases between the germline ends. Per the germline V gene, CDR1 is DFQATT and CDR2 is SNEGSKA (reference sequence). The CDR3 loop spans 14 amino acids. The DNA for the CDR3 is TGCAGTGCTAGGTTGAGACTGTCCTACAATGAGCAGTTCTTC. This translates into CSARLRLSYNEQFF.

This clonotype came up a few times. This rearrangement joins TRBV3-1 to TRBJ2-3, with 14 bases aligning to TRBD2. Germline lookup yields CDR1 LGHDT and CDR2 YNNKEL (reference sequence). V gave up 4 bases and J gave up 4 bases; unmatched junction bases: 13. CDR3 length: 19 amino acids. The DNA for the CDR3 is TGTGCCAGCAGCCCCTCCCCCAGGACTAGCGGGAGGAGGCCAGATACGCAGTATTTT. It specifies CASSPSPRTSGRRPDTQYF.

The chain combines TRBV10-3 with TRBJ2-1; either TRBD1 or TRBD2 may fit D (5 bases each). Germline CDR1 ENHRY, CDR2 SYGVKD. CDR3 length: 13 residues. Trimming left V 5 bases short and J 8 bases short, with 13 bases between. CDR3 loop: CAISSGTVHEQFF. The DNA for the CDR3 is TGTGCCATCAGTTCCGGGACGGTCCATGAGCAGTTCTTC.

A remark on this clonotype: The junction shows a germline mismatch at one end, possibly a read error. V gene TRBV15 combines with J gene TRBJ1-2; 8 bases are a match to TRBD1. The germline gives CDR1 LNHNV, CDR2 YYDKDF (reference sequence). The CDR3 is made up of 11 amino acids. The CDR3 DNA reads as TGTGCCACCAGCAGAGGGGACAGGTTTGCCTTC. Its protein is CATSRGDRFAF.

This clonotype was seen ten or more times. The rearrangement links TRBV20-1 to TRBJ2-4; no clear D gene. V was clipped by 0 bases and J by 1 base, with 10 bases between them. The CDR3 is 15 amino acids. Per the germline V gene, CDR1 is DFQATT and CDR2 is SNEGSKA (reference sequence). This chain's CDR3 is CSARDGLLAKNIQYF. CDR3 DNA: TGCAGTGCTAGAGATGGATTGTTGGCCAAAAACATTCAGTACTTC.

This clonotype was picked up a small number of times. This rearrangement joins TRBV9 to TRBJ2-5, with 7 bases that match TRBD1. J lost 2 bases, V lost 4 bases, and 5 bases had no gene match. CDR3 length: 14 residues. Germline lookup yields CDR1 SGDLS and CDR2 YYNGEE. The chain's CDR3 is CASSSRQGQETQYF. CDR3 nucleotides: TGTGCCAGCAGCTCCCGACAGGGACAAGAGACCCAGTACTTC.

The table lists this clonotype with a few counts. The rearrangement joins TRBV12-3 or TRBV12-4 to TRBJ2-5; 9 nucleotides match TRBD2. The CDR3 totals 13 residues. Trimming took 3 bases from V and 6 from J; bases not matched to a gene: 2. CDR3 in DNA: TGTGCCAGCAGTTTTAGCGGGGGCCAGACCCAGTACTTC. The encoded protein is CASSFSGGQTQYF.

The table lists this clonotype with a few counts. The rearrangement links TRBV14 to TRBJ2-5; 11 bases are shared with TRBD2. CDR1 and CDR2 (germline): SGHDN, FVKESK. The CDR3 is 13 amino acids. The V and J ends lost 6 bases and 5 bases, in that order; junction bases with no gene match: 2. The CDR3 loop reads CASRSSGRETQYF. CDR3 coding DNA: TGTGCCAGCAGGTCTAGCGGGAGGGAGACCCAGTACTTC.

In this sample, this clonotype turned up a few times. The chain uses TRBV12-3 or TRBV12-4 and TRBJ1-5; D remains ambiguous. V was pared by 3 bases and J by 3 bases, with 9 bases between. The CDR3 is 14 residues long. The CDR3 DNA follows: TGTGCCAGCAGTTTTTCGTCCTACAATCAGCCCCAGCATTTT. This sequence encodes CASSFSSYNQPQHF.

This clonotype has just a few counts. The chain couples TRBV7-2 to TRBJ2-2; no firm D call. This CDR3 is 12 amino acids long. The V and J ends lost 4 bases and 3 bases respectively, with 3 bases between them. CDR1 is SGHTA and CDR2 is FQGNSA in the germline V gene. The CDR3 DNA reads TGTGCCAGCAGCTGGTACACCGGGGAGCTGTTTTTT. It codes for CASSWYTGELFF.

This clonotype showed up just a few times. The chain employs TRBV5-4 and TRBJ2-7, with 7 bases identical to TRBD2. Germline V gene data show CDR1 as SGHNT and CDR2 as YYREEE (reference sequence). This CDR3 spans 14 amino acids. J gave up 5 bases and V 2 bases, and 7 bases lay outside the gene matches. For the CDR3, the DNA is TGTGCCAGCAGCTTAGCGGGGCCTGCCAACGAGCAGTACTTC. It yields the protein CASSLAGPANEQYF.

This clonotype was counted many times. The rearrangement links TRBV7-6 to TRBJ2-7, with D perhaps matching TRBD2 (5 bases). Trimming shortened V by 2 bases and J by 5 bases, and 10 bases separated the two germline ends. The V gene's germline CDR1 is SGHVS and CDR2 FNYEAQ. The CDR3 has 13 residues. CDR3 nucleotide sequence: TGTGCCAGCAGCTTACTCGCGGGCGACGAGCAGTACTTC. It encodes CASSLLAGDEQYF.

This clonotype was observed a few times. The V gene is TRBV7-2, the J gene TRBJ2-1; no firm D call. CDR3 size: 13 residues. The germline V gene encodes CDR1 SGHTA and CDR2 FQGNSA. Trimming removed 3 bases at V and 4 bases at J, with 7 bases between. CDR3 in DNA: TGTGCCAGCAGCTTCACCACATACAATGAGCAGTTCTTC. Amino acid sequence: CASSFTTYNEQFF.